Sequencing of this T cell receptor beta chain was carried out in a study of blood T cell repertoires in COVID-19. Study overall: Specimens from acute and convalescent COVID-19 originated in the United States, Italy and Spain.

There are a few counts of this clone. Germline CDR1 and CDR2: LGHDT and YNNKEL (reference sequence). The CDR3 is 16 residues long. Trimming left V 3 bases short and J 9 bases short, with 18 bases between. Measured with immunoSEQ multiplex PCR; TCRdb has only the in-frame clones, and not every one. The sample has some 30,000 clones, roughly 87% seen once. Sequencing was done on a sample of peripheral blood. J is TRBJ1-6 and V is TRBV3-1 (or the pseudogene TRBV3-2); D perhaps matches TRBD1 (6 bases). The receptor comes from a man between 60 and 75 years old with active COVID-19. This chain's CDR3 is CASSQGAQMRGSPLHF. CDR3 DNA sequence: TGTGCCAGCAGCCAGGGGGCTCAAATGAGGGGTTCACCCCTCCACTTT.